Included here is one T cell receptor (beta chain) sequence, with context. This specimen comes from a study of blood T cell repertoires in COVID-19. Across the study: The origin of the acute and convalescent COVID-19 samples was the United States, Italy and Spain. Sources were T cells, B-cell-depleted T cells, or PBMCs; the material itself was cDNA or gDNA.

Trimming removed 4 bases from V and 0 bases from J; junction bases left unmatched: 4. CDR1 and CDR2 from the germline V gene are SGHNT and YYREEE (reference sequence). This CDR3 is built from 15 residues. As processed by the authors: Amplified reference gene primers provided the basis for estimating nucleated cell counts. Repertoires were generated with immunoSEQ multiplex PCR, while TCRdb's copy carries only in-frame clones and drops some. The V and J calls and clone size were taken over from that table, and D and trimming were inferred from the DNA. The table shows around 500,000 clones, with roughly nine tenths occurring only once. Participants' own reports of clinical history determined their cohort assignment.

The chain employs TRBV5-4 and TRBJ1-1; TRBD1 matches at 9 bases. The specimen was PBMCs or T cells enriched from blood (not recorded which). This clonotype was obtained from a woman aged 55-70 years who had recovered from COVID-19. CDR3 sequence reads: CASSGQGRMNTEAFF. CDR3 coding DNA: TGTGCCAGCAGCGGACAGGGGCGTATGAACACTGAAGCTTTCTTT.